This T cell receptor (beta chain) was captured in a study of blood T cell repertoires in COVID-19. Across the study: Acute and convalescent COVID-19 samples came from the United States, Italy and Spain. T cells, B-cell-depleted T cells, or PBMCs provided the cDNA or gDNA that served as material.

CDR1 and CDR2 (germline): SGHRS, YFSETQ. Trimming removed 1 base from V and 0 bases from J; junction bases left unmatched: 3. The CDR3 covers 16 residues. As originally analysed: Estimation of nucleated cell counts was performed using reference gene primer amplification. Sequenced by immunoSEQ multiplex PCR; TCRdb stores in-frame clones only, minus some. V and J calls and clone size are copied from that table; D and trimming were computed from the DNA. This table has about 82,000 clones, around 80% appearing once. The sequencing sample was made of peripheral blood. This TCR came from a woman between 35 and 50 years old with active or convalescent COVID-19. This chain uses TRBV5-1 with TRBJ2-7; 11 positions agree with TRBD2. CDR3 bases: TGCGCCAGCAGCTTGTTAACTAGCGGGAGCTCCTACGAGCAGTACTTC. It encodes CASSLLTSGSSYEQYF.